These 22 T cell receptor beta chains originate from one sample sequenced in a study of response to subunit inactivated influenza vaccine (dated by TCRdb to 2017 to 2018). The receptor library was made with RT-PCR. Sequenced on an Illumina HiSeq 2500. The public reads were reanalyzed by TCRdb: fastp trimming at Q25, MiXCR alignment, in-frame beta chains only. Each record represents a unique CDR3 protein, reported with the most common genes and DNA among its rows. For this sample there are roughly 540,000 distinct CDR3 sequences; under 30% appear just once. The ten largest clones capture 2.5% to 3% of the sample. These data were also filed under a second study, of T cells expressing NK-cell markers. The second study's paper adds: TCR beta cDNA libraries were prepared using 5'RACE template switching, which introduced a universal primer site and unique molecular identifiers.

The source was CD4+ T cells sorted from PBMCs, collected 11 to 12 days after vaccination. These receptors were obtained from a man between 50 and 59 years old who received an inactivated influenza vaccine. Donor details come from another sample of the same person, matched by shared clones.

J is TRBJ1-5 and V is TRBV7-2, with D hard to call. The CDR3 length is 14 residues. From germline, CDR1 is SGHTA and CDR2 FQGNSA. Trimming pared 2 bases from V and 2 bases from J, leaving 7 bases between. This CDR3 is CASSLIGRNQPQHF. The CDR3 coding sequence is TGTGCCAGCAGCTTAATAGGGCGCAATCAGCCCCAGCATTTT.

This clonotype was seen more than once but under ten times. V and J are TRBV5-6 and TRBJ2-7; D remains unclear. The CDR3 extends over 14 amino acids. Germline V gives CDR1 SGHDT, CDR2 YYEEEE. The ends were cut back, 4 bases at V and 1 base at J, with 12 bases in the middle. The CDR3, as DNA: TGTGCCAGCAGCCTACAACCCTCTTCCTACGAGCAGTACTTC. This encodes CASSLQPSSYEQYF.

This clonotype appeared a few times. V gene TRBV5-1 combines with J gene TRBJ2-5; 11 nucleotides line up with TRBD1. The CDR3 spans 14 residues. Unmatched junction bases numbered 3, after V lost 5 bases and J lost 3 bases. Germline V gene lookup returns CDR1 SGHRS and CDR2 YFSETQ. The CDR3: CASSGQGAKETQYF. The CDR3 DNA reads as TGCGCCAGCAGTGGACAGGGGGCAAAAGAGACCCAGTACTTC. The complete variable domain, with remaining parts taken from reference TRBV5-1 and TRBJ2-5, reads KAGVTQTPRYLIKTRGQQVTLSCSPISGHRSVSWYQQTPGQGLQFLFEYFSETQRNKGNFPGRFSGRQFSNSRSEMNVSTLELGDSALYLCASSGQGAKETQYFGPGTRLLVL.

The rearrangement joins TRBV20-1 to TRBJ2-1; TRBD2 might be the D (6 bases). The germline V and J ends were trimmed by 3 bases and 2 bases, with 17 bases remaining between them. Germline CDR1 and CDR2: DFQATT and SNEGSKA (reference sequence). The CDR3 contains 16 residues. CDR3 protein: CSARTLGEATYNEQFF. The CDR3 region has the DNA TGCAGTGCTAGGACTTTGGGGGAGGCAACCTACAATGAGCAGTTCTTC.

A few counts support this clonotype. CDR3 loop: CASRGTGGFKNIQYF. The DNA of the CDR3 is TGTGCCAGCAGGGGGACAGGGGGCTTCAAAAACATTCAGTACTTC. V gene TRBV3-1 combines with J gene TRBJ2-4; 12 nucleotides match TRBD1. The CDR3 consists of 15 residues. V lost 6 bases and J lost 3; bases outside the gene matches: 3. Germline V gene data show CDR1 as LGHDT and CDR2 as YNNKEL (reference sequence).

The CDR3 here is CASSLGVGRNTEAFF. DNA for the CDR3: TGTGCCAGCAGTTTAGGGGTGGGACGGAACACTGAAGCTTTCTTT. The rearrangement links TRBV12-3 or TRBV12-4 to TRBJ1-1; D might be TRBD1 (5 bases). CDR3 length: 15 amino acids. Trimming left V 1 base short and J 1 base short, with 10 bases between.

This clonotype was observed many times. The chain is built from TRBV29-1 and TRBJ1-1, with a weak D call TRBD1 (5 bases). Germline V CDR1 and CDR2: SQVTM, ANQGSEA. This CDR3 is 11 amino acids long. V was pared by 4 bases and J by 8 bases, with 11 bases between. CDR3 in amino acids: CSVASAGEAFF. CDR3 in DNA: TGCAGCGTTGCCTCGGCAGGGGAAGCTTTCTTT.

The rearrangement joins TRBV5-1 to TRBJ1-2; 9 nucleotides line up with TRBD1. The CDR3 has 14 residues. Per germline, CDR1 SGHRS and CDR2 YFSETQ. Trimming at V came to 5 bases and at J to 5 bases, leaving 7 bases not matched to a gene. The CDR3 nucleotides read TGCGCCAGCAGTCGGGACAGGGATGAATATGGCTACACCTTC. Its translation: CASSRDRDEYGYTF. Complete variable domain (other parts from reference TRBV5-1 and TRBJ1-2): KAGVTQTPRYLIKTRGQQVTLSCSPISGHRSVSWYQQTPGQGLQFLFEYFSETQRNKGNFPGRFSGRQFSNSRSEMNVSTLELGDSALYLCASSRDRDEYGYTFGSGTRLTVV.

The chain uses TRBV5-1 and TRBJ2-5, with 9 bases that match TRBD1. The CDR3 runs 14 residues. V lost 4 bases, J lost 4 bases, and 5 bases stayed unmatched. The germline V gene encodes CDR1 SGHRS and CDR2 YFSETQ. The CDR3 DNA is TGCGCCAGCAGCGCCGGGACAGGGTCAGAGACCCAGTACTTC. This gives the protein CASSAGTGSETQYF.

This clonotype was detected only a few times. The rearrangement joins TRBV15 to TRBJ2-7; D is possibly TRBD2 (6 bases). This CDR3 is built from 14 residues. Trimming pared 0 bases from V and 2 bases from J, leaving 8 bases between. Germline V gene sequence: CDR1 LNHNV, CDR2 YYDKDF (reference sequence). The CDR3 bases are TGTGCCACCAGCAGAGATCCGGGAGCCTACGAGCAGTACTTC. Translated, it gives CATSRDPGAYEQYF.

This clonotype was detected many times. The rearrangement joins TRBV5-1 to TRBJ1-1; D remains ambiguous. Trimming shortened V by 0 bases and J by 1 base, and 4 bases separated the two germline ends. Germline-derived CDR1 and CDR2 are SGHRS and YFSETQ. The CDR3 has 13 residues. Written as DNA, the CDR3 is TGCGCCAGCAGCTTGGCAGCGAACACTGAAGCTTTCTTT. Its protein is CASSLAANTEAFF.

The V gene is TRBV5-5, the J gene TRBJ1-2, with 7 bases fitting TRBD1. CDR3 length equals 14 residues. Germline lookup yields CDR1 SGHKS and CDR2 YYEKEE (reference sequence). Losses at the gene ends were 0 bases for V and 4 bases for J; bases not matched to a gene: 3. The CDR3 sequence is CASSLVQGSYGYTF. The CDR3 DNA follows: TGTGCCAGCAGCTTGGTACAGGGGAGCTATGGCTACACCTTC.

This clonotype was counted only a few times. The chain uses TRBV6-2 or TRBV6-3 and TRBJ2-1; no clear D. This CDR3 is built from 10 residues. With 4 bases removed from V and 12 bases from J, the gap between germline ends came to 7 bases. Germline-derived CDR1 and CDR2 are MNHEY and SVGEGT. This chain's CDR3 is CASSFFGQFF. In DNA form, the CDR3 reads TGTGCCAGCAGTTTTTTTGGGCAGTTCTTC.

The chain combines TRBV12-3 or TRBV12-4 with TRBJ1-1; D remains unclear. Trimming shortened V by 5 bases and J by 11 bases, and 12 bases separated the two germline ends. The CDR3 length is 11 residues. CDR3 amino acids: CASSPTRRAFF. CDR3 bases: TGTGCCAGCAGTCCGACTCGTAGGGCTTTCTTT.

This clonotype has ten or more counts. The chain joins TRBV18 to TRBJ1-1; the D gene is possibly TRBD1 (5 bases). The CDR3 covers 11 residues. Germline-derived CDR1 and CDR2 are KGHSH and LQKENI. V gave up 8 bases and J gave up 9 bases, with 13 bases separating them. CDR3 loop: CASKQESQAFF. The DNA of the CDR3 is TGTGCCAGCAAACAGGAAAGCCAAGCTTTCTTT.

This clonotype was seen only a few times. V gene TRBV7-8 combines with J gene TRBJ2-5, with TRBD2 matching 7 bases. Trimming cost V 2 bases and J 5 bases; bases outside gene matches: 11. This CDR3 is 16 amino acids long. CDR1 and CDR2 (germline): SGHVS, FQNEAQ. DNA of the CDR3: TGTGCCAGCAGCTTAACTAACCGGAGGGGAGGGGAGACCCAGTACTTC. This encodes CASSLTNRRGGETQYF.

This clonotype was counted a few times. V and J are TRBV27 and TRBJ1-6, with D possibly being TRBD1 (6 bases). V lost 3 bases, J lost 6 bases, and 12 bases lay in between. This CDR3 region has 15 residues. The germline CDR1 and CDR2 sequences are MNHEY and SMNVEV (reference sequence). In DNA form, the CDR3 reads TGTGCCAGCAGTTTGGATGGGACACGTAATTCACCCCTCCACTTT. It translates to CASSLDGTRNSPLHF.

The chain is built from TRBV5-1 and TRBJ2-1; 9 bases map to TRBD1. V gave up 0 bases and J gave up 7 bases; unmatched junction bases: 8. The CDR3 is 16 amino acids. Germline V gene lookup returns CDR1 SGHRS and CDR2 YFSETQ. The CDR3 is CASSLGGTGQINEQFF. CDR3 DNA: TGCGCCAGCAGCTTGGGAGGGACAGGGCAGATTAATGAGCAGTTCTTC.

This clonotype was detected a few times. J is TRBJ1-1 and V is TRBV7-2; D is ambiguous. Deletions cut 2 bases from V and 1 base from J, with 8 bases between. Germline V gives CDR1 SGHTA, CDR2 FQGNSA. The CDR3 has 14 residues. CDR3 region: CASSLHAGNTEAFF. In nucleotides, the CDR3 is TGTGCCAGCAGCTTACATGCGGGGAACACTGAAGCTTTCTTT. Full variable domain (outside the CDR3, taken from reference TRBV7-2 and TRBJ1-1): GAGVSQSPSNKVTEKGKDVELRCDPISGHTALYWYRQSLGQGLEFLIYFQGNSAPDKSGLPSDRFSAERTGGSVSTLTIQRTQQEDSAVYLCASSLHAGNTEAFFGQGTRLTVV.

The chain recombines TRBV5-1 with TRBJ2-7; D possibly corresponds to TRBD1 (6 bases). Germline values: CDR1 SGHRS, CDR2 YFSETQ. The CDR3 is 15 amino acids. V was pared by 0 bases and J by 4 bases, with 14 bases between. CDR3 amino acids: CASSLATGPSYEQYF. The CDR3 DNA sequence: TGCGCCAGCAGCTTGGCGACAGGCCCATCTTACGAGCAGTACTTC.

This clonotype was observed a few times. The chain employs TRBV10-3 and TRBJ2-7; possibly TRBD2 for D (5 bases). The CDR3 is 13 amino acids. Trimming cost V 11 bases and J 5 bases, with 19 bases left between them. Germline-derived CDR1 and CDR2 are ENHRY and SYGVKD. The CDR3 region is CASQRPGINEQYF. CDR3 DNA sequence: TGTGCCTCTCAGCGGCCCGGGATTAACGAGCAGTACTTC.

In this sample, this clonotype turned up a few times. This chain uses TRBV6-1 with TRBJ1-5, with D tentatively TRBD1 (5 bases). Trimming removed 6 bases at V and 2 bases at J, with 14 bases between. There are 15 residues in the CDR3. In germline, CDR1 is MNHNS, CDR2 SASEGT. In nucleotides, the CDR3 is TGTGCCAGCAGGCCGCGGGGGGGTGGCAATCAGCCCCAGCATTTT. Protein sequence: CASRPRGGGNQPQHF.